These T cell receptor beta chains were read from a single sample in a study of CD8+ T cells in alopecia areata. Sequencing was performed with immunoSEQ multiplex PCR; in TCRdb, only in-frame clones are kept and a portion is missing. The sample has some 190,000 clones; approximately 49% are singletons. The sample was CD8+ T cells sorted from blood, taken at roughly week 52, from a patient treated with tofacitinib. The receptors stem from a human donor with alopecia areata. Each CDR3 is given with its conserved first and last residue. A D gene is named only where the DNA matches it firmly. The size entry is marked missing in some rows and otherwise reads once, few, many or a size class.

TRBV11-2	TRBD1	NA	17	TRBJ1-2	TGTGCCAGCAACCCCGGACAGGGCCACTTAGCTAACTATGGCTACACCTTC	CASNPGQGHLANYGYTF
TRBV14	NA	NA	16	TRBJ1-1	TGTGCCAGCAGCTCTGAACCAAGTTGGGTACGGACTGAAGCTTTCTTT	CASSSEPSWVRTEAFF
TRBV5-6	NA	few	15	TRBJ2-2	TGTGCCAGCAGCCTAAAAGGACGGGACACCGGGGAGCTGTTTTTT	CASSLKGRDTGELFF
TRBV7-2	TRBD1	NA	15	TRBJ1-5	TGTGCCAGCACCTGGAACCAAGGGGGCGATCAGCCCCAGCATTTT	CASTWNQGGDQPQHF
TRBV7-2	NA	few	13	TRBJ2-1	TGTGCCAGCAGCTCCGGGACCGACAATGAGCAGTTCTTC	CASSSGTDNEQFF
TRBV7-9	NA	many	13	TRBJ1-2	TGTGCCAGCAGGGGGGAGCTAGCCTATGGCTACACCTTC	CASRGELAYGYTF
TRBV5-6	NA	NA	16	TRBJ1-5	TGTGCCAGCAGCTTGATGCTACAGGGTTACAATCAGCCCCAGCATTTT	CASSLMLQGYNQPQHF
TRBV29-1	NA	NA	12	TRBJ2-7	TGCAGCGGGCAGGGAGTTGGAGGCGAGCAGTACTTC	CSGQGVGGEQYF
TRBV5-6	NA	NA	13	TRBJ2-7	TGTGCCAGCAGCTTGACAGAAGGCAACGAGCAGTACTTC	CASSLTEGNEQYF
TRBV7-2	NA	NA	11	TRBJ1-1	TGTGCCAGCAGCTTATCTCCGGAGGCTTTCTTT	CASSLSPEAFF
TRBV7-9	NA	NA	17	TRBJ2-3	TGTGCCAGCAGCCGTAATCCCGGACGGACCATCACAGATACGCAGTATTTT	CASSRNPGRTITDTQYF
TRBV29-1	NA	few	14	TRBJ2-1	TGCAGCGTGCCGACAGCGAGCTCCTACAATGAGCAGTTCTTC	CSVPTASSYNEQFF
TRBV15	TRBD1	many	15	TRBJ2-5	TGTGCCACCAGCAGGGCCCAGGGGGCAGCGGAGACCCAGTACTTC	CATSRAQGAAETQYF
TRBV27	NA	NA	14	TRBJ1-6	TGTGCCAGCAGTTTGAGAACAGGGAATTCACCCCTCCACTTT	CASSLRTGNSPLHF
TRBV6-6	NA	once	12	TRBJ1-5	TGTGCCAGCAGTTACGAGGCTCAGCCCCAGCATTTT	CASSYEAQPQHF
TRBV5-1	NA	few	13	TRBJ2-7	TGCGCCAGCAGCCCCGACAGGTCCTACGAGCAGTACTTC	CASSPDRSYEQYF
TRBV7-7	NA	NA	15	TRBJ2-1	TGTGCTAGCAGCTTTTTGGGGCCTTCCTACAATGAGCAGTTCTTC	CASSFLGPSYNEQFF
TRBV5-1	TRBD1	few	15	TRBJ2-7	TGCGCCAGCAGCTATGGACAGGGAGGAGGCTACGAGCAGTACTTC	CASSYGQGGGYEQYF
TRBV27	TRBD1	NA	14	TRBJ1-2	TGTGCCAGCAGCCTAACAGGGGGCGCAGATGGCTACACCTTC	CASSLTGGADGYTF
TRBV5-1	NA	NA	16	TRBJ1-3	TGCGCCAGCAGCTTGGGTCTTCGGACCTCTGGAAACACCATATATTTT	CASSLGLRTSGNTIYF
TRBV7-2	TRBD1	NA	15	TRBJ1-5	TGTGCCAGCAGCCCAGGGACAGTGGGCAATCAGCCCCAGCATTTT	CASSPGTVGNQPQHF
TRBV20-1	NA	few	11	TRBJ1-1	TGCAGTGCTAGCCGGGTTACTGAAGCTTTCTTT	CSASRVTEAFF
TRBV6-1	TRBD1	NA	15	TRBJ2-2	TGTGCCAGCACCATGGGACAGGGGAACACCGGGGAGCTGTTTTTT	CASTMGQGNTGELFF
TRBV6-5	NA	NA	15	TRBJ1-1	TGTGCCAGCAGACGCAGGGGACCCAATAACGCTGAAGCTTTCTTT	CASRRRGPNNAEAFF
TRBV6-1	NA	once	12	TRBJ1-4	TGTGCCAGCAGTGACAGGGGCGAAAAACTGTTTTTT	CASSDRGEKLFF
TRBV11-1	NA	NA	14	TRBJ2-7	TGTGCCAGCCAGGGGGGACAGACTTCCTACGAGCAGTACTTC	CASQGGQTSYEQYF
TRBV29-1	NA	NA	12	TRBJ2-7	TGCAGCGTTAGGACACAATCCTACGAGCAGTACTTC	CSVRTQSYEQYF
TRBV10-2	TRBD1	few	14	TRBJ2-7	TGCGCCAGCAGCAGACAGGGGGCTCTCCACGAGCAGTACTTC	CASSRQGALHEQYF
TRBV6-5	TRBD1	NA	15	TRBJ1-2	TGTGCCAGCAGTTACTCGGGACAGGGTGATGGTGGCTACACCTTC	CASSYSGQGDGGYTF
TRBV7-9	NA	few	14	TRBJ2-4	TGTGCCAGCAGCTTACTTAAAGCCAAAAACATTCAGTACTTC	CASSLLKAKNIQYF
TRBV27	TRBD1	NA	14	TRBJ1-2	TGTGCCAGCCGGCGACAGGGGTCTAACTATGGCTACACCTTC	CASRRQGSNYGYTF
TRBV5-4	NA	few	15	TRBJ2-1	TGTGCCAGCAGCTCATGGGATCGCTCCTACAATGAGCAGTTCTTC	CASSSWDRSYNEQFF
TRBV10-3	NA	NA	12	TRBJ2-7	TGTGCCATCAGGGAAGACAAAGACGAGCAGTACTTC	CAIREDKDEQYF
TRBV4-3	NA	few	16	TRBJ2-1	TGCGCCAGCAGCCAAGACCCGAAGGGCTCCTACAATGAGCAGTTCTTC	CASSQDPKGSYNEQFF
TRBV30	NA	NA	13	TRBJ2-3	TGTGCCTGGGATTCGATTGGGACGGAAACGCAGTATTTT	CAWDSIGTETQYF
TRBV27	NA	few	14	TRBJ1-6	TGTGCCAGCAGTTTCGCGAGCACCAATTCACCCCTCCACTTT	CASSFASTNSPLHF
TRBV10-3	NA	NA	13	TRBJ2-7	TGTGCCGTTGCTCAGGAGAGCTCCTACGAGCAGTACTTC	CAVAQESSYEQYF
TRBV2	NA	NA	14	TRBJ2-5	TGTGCCAGCACGCCAGGGCCAAAGAGAGAGACCCAGTACTTC	CASTPGPKRETQYF
TRBV2	NA	NA	14	TRBJ2-7	TGTGCCAGCAGTGAAGGAGGGGTCCCCTACGAGCAGTACTTC	CASSEGGVPYEQYF
TRBV27	TRBD2	NA	14	TRBJ2-1	TGTGCCAGCGCTTCGGGGGGGGCTCTCGATGAGCAGTTCTTC	CASASGGALDEQFF
TRBV19	TRBD1	NA	15	TRBJ2-7	TGTGCCAGTAGTTTCACCGGGACAGGGACCTACGAGCAGTACTTC	CASSFTGTGTYEQYF
TRBV30	TRBD1	NA	15	TRBJ1-2	TGTGCCTGGAGTGTAGGGACAGGGGATGTGGATGGCTACACCTTC	CAWSVGTGDVDGYTF
TRBV29-1	TRBD1	NA	14	TRBJ1-2	TGCAGCGTTGAAGATCAGGACAGGGGATATGGCTACACCTTC	CSVEDQDRGYGYTF
TRBV4-2	NA	NA	17	TRBJ2-1	TGTGCCAGCAGCCAAGAGGGGGGCGTTAGCTCCTACAATGAGCAGTTCTTC	CASSQEGGVSSYNEQFF
TRBV6-1	NA	few	16	TRBJ2-3	TGTGCCAGCAGTGAAGCGTCGGAGGGGGGGACAGATACGCAGTATTTT	CASSEASEGGTDTQYF
TRBV6-6	NA	NA	15	TRBJ2-1	TGTGCCAGCAGCCCGACTGCGAATCGGGGCAATGAGCAGTTCTTC	CASSPTANRGNEQFF
TRBV6-6	NA	NA	14	TRBJ1-5	TGTGCCAGCAGTTACTCCTATGGGAGTCAGCCCCAGCATTTT	CASSYSYGSQPQHF
TRBV29-1	NA	few	11	TRBJ1-2	TGCAGCGTCGGGGACCTCTATGGCTACACCTTC	CSVGDLYGYTF
TRBV6-5	NA	NA	14	TRBJ1-1	TGTGCCAGCAGGACGACAGTTGAGGGCACTGAAGCTTTCTTT	CASRTTVEGTEAFF
TRBV11-2	NA	NA	13	TRBJ2-5	TGTGCCAGCAGCTTAGGAGGTTCGGAGACCCAGTACTTC	CASSLGGSETQYF
TRBV2	NA	few	11	TRBJ2-2	TGTGCCAGCAGATCCACCGGGGAGCTGTTTTTT	CASRSTGELFF
TRBV4-1	NA	NA	13	TRBJ1-2	TGCGCCAGTCATTCCGGGAATAACTATGGCTACACCTTC	CASHSGNNYGYTF
TRBV27	NA	NA	16	TRBJ1-5	TGTGCCAGCAGTTTATCCTGGGGGCATAGCAATCAGCCCCAGCATTTT	CASSLSWGHSNQPQHF
TRBV25-1	TRBD1	NA	16	TRBJ2-1	TGTGCCAGCAGTGACCGACAGGGGTGGGAATACAATGAGCAGTTCTTC	CASSDRQGWEYNEQFF
TRBV29-1	NA	few	15	TRBJ2-1	TGCAGCGTTTCAGAATACTCAGGGGCCTACAATGAGCAGTTCTTC	CSVSEYSGAYNEQFF
TRBV5-6	NA	NA	12	TRBJ2-2	TGTGCCAGCAGCTTGGGCGGAGGGGAGCTGTTTTTT	CASSLGGGELFF